This TCR beta chain was sequenced for a study of tumor-infiltrating lymphocytes in primary liver carcinoma. In the study overall: Participating patients were men and women between 30 and 69 years old. Stage T1-T3 N0M0 tumors measured roughly 4.2 to 10 cm at most.

Germline DNA was also extracted, and blood RNA derived from unsorted whole blood. The investigators made TCR beta cDNA from about 500 ng total RNA, using a constant-region primer. A slightly modified ARM-PCR protocol with three nested multiplex PCR rounds produced these TCR beta libraries. TCRdb used MiXCR to reprocess the multiplex PCR reads, holding one entry per CDR3 protein. Of around 330,000 distinct CDR3 sequences in the sample, 55% to 65% were seen once. Comment on this clonotype: Its antigen is unknown. One end of the junction varies from germline; a read error may be responsible.

General study findings and limits: Tumor region pairs overlapped more than did tumor-adjacent and tumor-blood pairs.

Input material: peripheral blood. This TCR was sampled from a man aged 40-49 years with primary liver carcinoma and hepatitis B virus infection.

The CDR3 reads CACSRQGWEEQFF. Written as DNA, the CDR3 is TGTGCCTGCAGTAGACAGGGATGGGAGGAGCAGTTCTTC. The rearrangement joins TRBV11-2 to TRBJ2-1; 7 bases are a match to TRBD1. Germline V lookup: CDR1 SGHAT, CDR2 FQNNGV. The CDR3 contains 13 residues.